This T cell receptor (beta chain) emerged from a study of vaccination and CD4 T cells after COVID-19. General observations from the study: SARS-CoV-2-reactive clonotypes showed a nonsignificant median rise from roughly 22 to 38.

In this sample, this clonotype turned up a few times. Antigen unknown. Stated treatment: approximately nine-day PBMC culture with coronavirus spike peptide pools or control peptides (ViraFEST assay). The CDR3 spans 14 residues. Germline V gives CDR1 LNHNV, CDR2 YYDKDF (reference sequence). The J segment lost 2 bases and the V segment lost 1 base, leaving 1 base of the junction unmatched. Cultured CD4+ T-cell DNA underwent Oncomine TCR Beta short-read sequencing. TCRdb passed the PCR reads through MiXCR, listing each CDR3 protein once. Altogether more than 13,000 distinct CDR3 sequences are present, 20% to 25% being singletons, with the ten largest covering roughly an eighth.

The receptor was derived from a human donor who received a COVID-19 vaccine. The V call is TRBV15, the J call TRBJ2-7; TRBD1 matches at 8 bases. This specimen consisted of CD4+ T cells from blood, cultured in vitro, obtained before SARS-CoV-2 vaccination. The DNA of the CDR3 is TGTGCCACCAGCAGAGGGACAGGGCCCTACGAGCAGTACTTC. Its translation is CATSRGTGPYEQYF.